The 20 T cell receptor beta chains presented below share a single source sample, sequenced in a study of T cell clonality in common variable immunodeficiency. Using immunoSEQ multiplex PCR, the repertoire was profiled, and TCRdb retains in-frame clones only, with some absent. Observed are approximately 40,000 clones, no singletons, with the top ten taking roughly 8.9%. Sequencing was done on a sample of peripheral blood mononuclear cells. The receptors were sampled from a person between 18 and 69 years old in good health.

This clone was detected many times. The read gets to within 3 residues of the CDR3 end, and the germline J gene fills in the rest. The rearrangement links TRBV30 to TRBJ2-7; unclear D gene. The CDR3 consists of 14 residues. V lost 4 bases and J lost 2, with 15 bases in between. Per germline, CDR1 GTSNPN and CDR2 SVGIG (reference sequence). CDR3 amino acids: CAWNFWAGPYEQYF. The sequenced CDR3 bases are TGTGCCTGGAATTTCTGGGCCGGCCCCTACGAG.

There are many counts of this clone. The read falls 3 residues short of the CDR3 end, and the missing part is taken from the germline J gene. The chain links TRBV7-9 to TRBJ2-5, with 7 bases fitting TRBD2. The CDR3 has 15 amino acids. The germline V gene has CDR1 SEHNR and CDR2 FQNEAQ (reference sequence). V trimming: 5 bases; J trimming: 5 bases; junction bases outside the gene matches: 11. Partial CDR3 DNA: TGTGCCAGCAGCCCACCTAGCGGCACGAGGGAGACC. Translating gives CASSPPSGTRET. The full-length CDR3 reads as CASSPPSGTRETQYF.

This clone was seen many times. Coverage ceases 3 residues before the CDR3 finishes, and the germline J gene fills in the end. The J gene is TRBJ2-6, the V gene TRBV6-2 or TRBV6-3; tentative D call: TRBD2 (6 bases). The CDR3 is made up of 13 amino acids. Trimming pared 8 bases from V and 2 bases from J, leaving 7 bases between. CDR1 MNHEY and CDR2 SVGEGT come from the germline V gene. The CDR3 sequence: CASAGTGANVLTF. The part of the CDR3 DNA that was read is TGTGCCAGCGCGGGGACTGGGGCCAACGTC.

This clone was picked up many times. The read finishes 3 residues shy of the CDR3 end, and the germline J gene is used to complete it. J is TRBJ2-1 and V is TRBV30, with a weak D call TRBD2 (6 bases). With 5 bases removed from V and 8 bases from J, the gap between germline ends came to 13 bases. CDR3 length equals 12 residues. Germline V lookup: CDR1 GTSNPN, CDR2 SVGIG (reference sequence). The CDR3 protein is CAWVRRVDEQFF. The CDR3 DNA, read in part, is TGTGCCTGGGTGAGGAGGGTTGATGAG.

With regard to this clone: A far larger clone is only one base removed, so a read error is likely. The observed sequence ends 3 residues before the CDR3 terminus, with the missing tail filled in from the germline J gene. This chain connects TRBV30 to TRBJ1-4; TRBD1 matches 8 bases. The CDR3 is made up of 14 amino acids. Germline loops: CDR1 GTSNPN, CDR2 SVGIG (reference sequence). The CDR3 region is CAGSPPDRVGKLFF. CDR3 bases read: TGTGCCGGGAGTCCCCCGGACAGGGTAGGAAAA. Based on the CDR3 plus reference TRBV30 and TRBJ1-4, the full variable domain is SQTIHQWPATLVQPVGSPLSLECTVEGTSNPNLYWYRQAAGRGLQLLFYSVGIGQISSEVPQNLSASRPQDRQFILSSKKLLLSDSGFYLCAGSPPDRVGKLFFGSGTQLSVL.

This clone was detected ten times or more. The sequenced fragment ends 3 residues before the CDR3 boundary, so the rest is inferred from the germline J gene. The chain recombines TRBV6-2 or TRBV6-3 with TRBJ2-7; D perhaps matches TRBD2 (6 bases). This CDR3 comprises 15 residues. V gave up 0 bases and J gave up 2 bases, with 11 bases separating them. Germline CDR1 is MNHEY and CDR2 is SVGEGT. Incomplete CDR3 DNA: TGTGCCAGCAGTTACTCGTCTAGCGCGACCTACGAG. Translated, it gives CASSYSSSATYE. The entire CDR3 sequence reads CASSYSSSATYEQYF.

This clone was seen many times. The read stops 3 residues short of the end of the CDR3; the missing end is completed from the germline J gene. This chain uses TRBV12-3 or TRBV12-4 with TRBJ2-2; 9 bases are shared with TRBD2. V shed 6 bases and J 7 bases; nucleotides not matched to a gene: 15. CDR3 length: 17 amino acids. CDR3 DNA (partial): TGTGCCAGCAGACCCGGGACTAGCCGATTACTAATCGGGGAG. Its protein product is CASRPGTSRLLIGE. The CDR3 as a whole reads CASRPGTSRLLIGELFF.

A remark on this clone: The missing CDR3 end, 3 residues past where the read stops, is filled in from the germline J gene. V is TRBV7-3 and J is TRBJ1-2; D unclear. Germline CDR1 is SGHTA and CDR2 is FQGTGA. The CDR3 is made up of 12 amino acids. CDR3: CASSFNRIDYTF. CDR3 DNA, as far as it was read: TGTGCCAGCAGCTTCAACAGAATTGAC.

This clone was observed at least ten times. The read is 3 residues too short to cover the CDR3 end, so that end is filled in from the germline J gene. This chain connects TRBV30 to TRBJ2-5; D perhaps matches TRBD1 (6 bases). Germline-derived CDR1 and CDR2 are GTSNPN and SVGIG (reference sequence). With 0 bases removed from V and 4 bases from J, the gap between germline ends came to 15 bases. The CDR3 is 15 amino acids. The CDR3 bases that were read are TGTGCCTGGAGTGTCGGCTCCGGGACAACAGAGACC. Translation gives CAWSVGSGTTET. Given in full, the CDR3 is CAWSVGSGTTETQYF.

The sample holds many counts of this clone. Read sequence stops 3 residues before the CDR3 end, and the germline J gene provides the missing end. The chain joins TRBV20-1 to TRBJ2-7, with 11 bases matching TRBD2. The length of the CDR3 is 14 residues. The V and J ends lost 3 bases and 6 bases, in that order; junction bases with no gene match: 7. CDR1 is DFQATT and CDR2 is SNEGSKA in the germline V gene (reference sequence). CDR3 bases read: TGCAGTGCTAGTTCCCCACTAGCGGGAGCCGAG. Protein sequence: CSASSPLAGAE. The CDR3 as a whole reads CSASSPLAGAEQYF.

This clone came up many times. The read falls 3 residues short of the CDR3 end, and the missing part is taken from the germline J gene. J is TRBJ2-5 and V is TRBV7-6, with 8 bases fitting TRBD2. The CDR3 runs 18 residues. V was pared by 1 base and J by 5 bases, with 15 bases of the junction left unmatched. Germline lookup yields CDR1 SGHVS and CDR2 FNYEAQ. The sequenced CDR3 bases are TGTGCCAGCAGCTTAGGTCGGTCGGTAGCGGGACCCCGGGAGACC. Translation gives CASSLGRSVAGPRET. The whole CDR3 sequence reads CASSLGRSVAGPRETQYF.

This clone was seen ten or more times. Partial CDR3 DNA: TGTGCCAGCAAAGGTCAGGCCAAAAACATT. Its translation: CASKGQAKNI. The whole CDR3 is CASKGQAKNIQYF. This chain links TRBV7-9 with TRBJ2-4; D call uncertain. The sequence runs out 3 residues before the end of the CDR3; the remainder is reconstructed from the germline J gene. This CDR3 has 13 amino acids. V lost 7 bases and J 1 base, leaving 8 bases between the germline ends. The germline V gene has CDR1 SEHNR and CDR2 FQNEAQ (reference sequence).

This clone has only a few counts. Sequence at one end of the junction differs from germline and may be a read error. Sequencing ends 3 residues short of the CDR3 end; the germline J gene provides the rest. The J gene is TRBJ1-5, the V gene TRBV30; D is possibly TRBD1 (6 bases). This CDR3 is built from 14 residues. Germline loops: CDR1 GTSNPN, CDR2 SVGIG (reference sequence). The sequenced CDR3 bases are TGTGCCTGGGATACAGGGCATAGCAGTCAGCCC. This translates into CAWDTGHSSQP. The full CDR3 protein reads CAWDTGHSSQPQHF.

About this clone: Sequencing ends 3 residues short of the CDR3 end; the germline J gene provides the rest. This chain links TRBV19 with TRBJ1-5, with D perhaps TRBD1 (6 bases). The germline gives CDR1 LNHDA, CDR2 SQIVND (reference sequence). V lost 1 base and J 2 bases, leaving 9 bases between the germline ends. This CDR3 is built from 15 residues. The sequenced part of the CDR3 DNA is TGTGCCAGTAGTATAGGAGGGGGAGGCAATCAGCCC. Protein: CASSIGGGGNQP. The entire CDR3 reads CASSIGGGGNQPQHF. The variable domain in full, completed from reference TRBV19 and TRBJ1-5, reads DGGITQSPKYLFRKEGQNVTLSCEQNLNHDAMYWYRQDPGQGLRLIYYSQIVNDFQKGDIAEGYSVSREKKESFPLTVTSAQKNPTAFYLCASSIGGGGNQPQHFGDGTRLSIL.

This clone was found many times. The CDR3 extends 3 residues past the end of the read, so its final part is completed from the germline J gene. The chain employs TRBV19 and TRBJ1-1, with D possibly TRBD1 on 6 matching bases. This CDR3 has 13 residues. V lost 7 bases to trimming and J lost 3 bases, with 12 bases between them. CDR1 is LNHDA, CDR2 SQIVND, per germline (reference sequence). The CDR3 here is CASNKQGYTEAFF. The part of the CDR3 DNA that was read is TGTGCCAGTAATAAACAGGGTTACACTGAA.

This clone was seen repeatedly, ten times or more. The DNA ends 3 residues before the CDR3 does, and the rest of the CDR3 is filled in from the germline J gene. The V call is TRBV19, the J call TRBJ2-1, with 8 bases identical to TRBD1. V gave up 7 bases and J gave up 0 bases; unmatched junction bases: 5. The CDR3 is 15 amino acids. CDR1 and CDR2 (germline): LNHDA, SQIVND (reference sequence). Here the CDR3 reads CASTLDRDSYNEQFF. The DNA read from the CDR3 is TGTGCCAGTACCTTGGACAGGGACTCCTACAATGAG. The full variable domain, rest sourced from reference TRBV19 and TRBJ2-1, is DGGITQSPKYLFRKEGQNVTLSCEQNLNHDAMYWYRQDPGQGLRLIYYSQIVNDFQKGDIAEGYSVSREKKESFPLTVTSAQKNPTAFYLCASTLDRDSYNEQFFGPGTRLTVL.

In the case of this clone: The CDR3 end lies 3 residues beyond the end of the read and is filled in from the germline J gene. This sequence joins TRBV5-1 and TRBJ1-1; TRBD1 might be the D (6 bases). The CDR3 spans 15 residues. Germline V gives CDR1 SGHRS, CDR2 YFSETQ. Partial CDR3 DNA: TGCGCCAGCAGCTCCTTGGCAGGGGAGGAAAACATT. It encodes CASSSLAGEENI. The full CDR3 sequence reads CASSSLAGEENIAFF. Full variable domain (remainder filled in from reference TRBV5-1 and TRBJ1-1): KAGVTQTPRYLIKTRGQQVTLSCSPISGHRSVSWYQQTPGQGLQFLFEYFSETQRNKGNFPGRFSGRQFSNSRSEMNVSTLELGDSALYLCASSSLAGEENIAFFGQGTRLTVV.

Concerning this clone itself: The read terminates 3 residues before the CDR3 end, so the remaining end is supplied by the germline J gene. The rearrangement links TRBV5-1 to TRBJ2-1; the match to TRBD2 covers 11 bases. The CDR3 contains 15 residues. The V segment lost 5 bases and the J segment 9 bases; nucleotides outside the gene matches: 10. Looked up from germline, CDR1 is SGHRS and CDR2 is YFSETQ. The DNA read from the CDR3 is TGCGCCAGCAGTGTATTAAGCCTAGCGGGAGGTGAG. Translated, it gives CASSVLSLAGGE. The whole CDR3 reads CASSVLSLAGGEQFF.

This clone was found many times. The CDR3 goes on 3 residues after the read ends, and that part is filled in from the germline J gene. V and J are TRBV28 and TRBJ2-3; TRBD1 aligns across 8 bases. CDR3 length: 16 amino acids. Trimming cost V 5 bases and J 8 bases; bases outside gene matches: 15. Per germline, CDR1 MDHEN and CDR2 SYDVKM. The CDR3 spells CASSKWTGTAGVTQYF. The CDR3 DNA, read in part, is TGTGCCAGCAGTAAGTGGACAGGGACGGCTGGGGTTACG. The variable domain in full, completed from reference TRBV28 and TRBJ2-3, reads DVKVTQSSRYLVKRTGEKVFLECVQDMDHENMFWYRQDPGLGLRLIYFSYDVKMKEKGDIPEGYSVSREKKERFSLILESASTNQTSMYLCASSKWTGTAGVTQYFGPGTRLTVL.

This clone was seen many times. Coverage ceases 3 residues before the CDR3 finishes, and the germline J gene fills in the end. V is TRBV7-2 and J is TRBJ1-4; D gene unclear. This CDR3 is built from 15 residues. Germline CDR1 is SGHTA and CDR2 is FQGNSA. The ends were cut back, 2 bases at V and 0 bases at J, with 7 bases in the middle. This CDR3 reads CASSLYVATNEKLFF. Partial CDR3 DNA: TGTGCCAGCAGCTTATACGTAGCAACTAATGAAAAA. Together with reference TRBV7-2 and TRBJ1-4, the CDR3 gives the full variable domain: GAGVSQSPSNKVTEKGKDVELRCDPISGHTALYWYRQSLGQGLEFLIYFQGNSAPDKSGLPSDRFSAERTGGSVSTLTIQRTQQEDSAVYLCASSLYVATNEKLFFGSGTQLSVL.